This T cell receptor beta chain was identified in a study of blood T cell repertoires in COVID-19 (dated by TCRdb to the early 2020s). Background for the entire study: Samples covering the acute and convalescent phases of COVID-19 were provided by collaborators in the United States, Italy and Spain. The dataset comprised deeply sampled blood TCRbeta repertoires from subjects exposed to, actively infected with, or recovered from COVID-19. The repertoires were made available in a free public database intended to serve as a resource for research on the immune response to SARS-CoV-2. Samples came from the ongoing ImmuneRACE study (first 160 participants) plus 1,254 subjects from 6 global collaborators. HLA class I and class II types, where available, came from metadata supplied by the sample provider rather than from assay-based typing. The material from the prospective study consisted of cDNA or gDNA derived from T cells, B-cell-depleted T cells, or PBMCs. The sample metadata nearly always contained a de-identified subject ID, COVID-19 status, age in years and sex. The investigation overall reported the following: How much clinical and demographic metadata was included differed by source and by participant, and the metadata was provided uncurated.

Note on this clone: It has no known antigen specificity. Base qualities are not at hand, and no much larger clone is one base apart.

V is pared back by 4 bases and J by 4 bases, with 12 bases lying between the germline termini. Taken from cysteine to phenylalanine, the CDR3 has 14 residues. The CDR3 DNA has 42 bases and is translated from base 1. According to the germline V gene, CDR1 reads SGHRS and CDR2 reads YFSETQ. TCRbeta CDR3 regions were amplified from genomic DNA using the immunoSEQ Assay, a bias-controlled multiplex PCR. The paper's data handling went like this. Within the assay, amplification of reference gene primers was used to estimate how many nucleated cells each sample contained. To quantify the absolute abundance of each unique TCRbeta CDR3 rearrangement, sequence reads were collapsed and filtered. For each sample, productive Simpson clonality was calculated by taking the square root of Simpson's diversity index across productive rearrangements. TCRdb provides this immuneACCESS table in a form limited to in-frame rearrangements. Some clones are lacking; in checked studies, under half of them reflect an unresolved V gene, and why the rest are absent is not known. V, J and clone size are those of that table, while D and trimming were read from the DNA. The sample profile shows about 280,000 clones; around nine tenths of them were found once. The ten largest clones represent around 10% of the sample.

One collaborating source in Seattle enrolled patients while the patients were actively infected and followed the patients over time throughout the course of disease. Collaborating institutions collected whole blood in K2EDTA tubes following their own protocols. For TCRbeta analysis, collaborators shipped samples as frozen whole blood, isolated PBMCs, or DNA extracted from either of those sample types. This TCR came from a woman aged 25-40 years with COVID-19, enrolled during active disease. The chain joins TRBV5-1 to TRBJ1-5; no D gene is confidently identified. Sequencing was performed on peripheral blood. The CDR3 corresponds to CASSPGSSNQPQHF. At the DNA level, the sequence is TGCGCCAGCAGCCCCGGGTCGAGTAATCAGCCCCAGCATTTT.